The clone carrying this T cell receptor (beta chain) has a single count. Antigen specificity is unknown. The sample is drawn from a study of T cell clones after liver transplantation. Study-wide results and caveats: Conclusions were preliminary, with small, heterogeneous patient groups.

The CDR3 spans 14 residues. Deletions cut 3 bases from V and 0 bases from J, with 9 bases between. Germline lookup yields CDR1 SEHNR and CDR2 FQNEAQ (reference sequence). This table comes from immunoSEQ multiplex PCR, and its TCRdb copy is limited to in-frame clones, with some not included. The sample holds more than 95,000 clones, about 88% seen once. The clonotype comes from a human patient who received a liver transplant. Some T cells may originate from the graft donor. The chain recombines TRBV7-9 with TRBJ2-7; possibly TRBD2 for D (6 bases). The sequencing used CD4+ T cells from blood, collected around 49 months after liver transplant. CDR3 in amino acids: CASSFGSSSYEQYF. The CDR3 coding sequence is TGTGCCAGCAGCTTCGGGAGTAGCTCCTACGAGCAGTACTTC.